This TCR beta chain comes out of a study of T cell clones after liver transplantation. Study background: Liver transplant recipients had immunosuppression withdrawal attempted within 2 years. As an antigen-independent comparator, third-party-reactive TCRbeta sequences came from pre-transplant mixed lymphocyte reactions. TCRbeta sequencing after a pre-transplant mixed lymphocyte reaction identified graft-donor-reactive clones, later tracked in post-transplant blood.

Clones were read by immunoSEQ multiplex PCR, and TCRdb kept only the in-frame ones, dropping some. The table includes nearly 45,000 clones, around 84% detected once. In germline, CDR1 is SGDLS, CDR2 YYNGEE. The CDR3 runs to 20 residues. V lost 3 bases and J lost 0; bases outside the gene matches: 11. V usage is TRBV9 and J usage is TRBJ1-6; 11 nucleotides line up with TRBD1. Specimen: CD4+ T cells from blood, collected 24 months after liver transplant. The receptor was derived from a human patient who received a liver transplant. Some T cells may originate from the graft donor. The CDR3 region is CASSARDRGSSSSYNSPLHF. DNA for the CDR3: TGTGCCAGCAGCGCCCGGGACAGGGGGTCTAGTAGCTCCTATAATTCACCCCTCCACTTT.